This T cell receptor (beta chain) was sequenced for a study of T cell changes during pregnancy in multiple sclerosis. CDR1 KGHSH and CDR2 LQKENI come from the germline V gene. Trimming cost V 2 bases and J 3 bases, with 7 bases left between them. The length of the CDR3 is 13 residues. Produced via immunoSEQ multiplex PCR; TCRdb's table is partial and in-frame only. The table lists roughly 51,000 clones, 80% to 95% of them singletons. The origin of this receptor is a female donor in good health, enrolled as a control in a pregnancy study. The genes are TRBV18 and TRBJ1-2; unclear D gene. Specimen: CD4+ T cells from peripheral blood mononuclear cells, collected after pregnancy. CDR3 in amino acids: CASSPTGDYGYTF. DNA of the CDR3: TGTGCCAGCTCACCAACCGGGGACTATGGCTACACCTTC. Using reference TRBV18 and TRBJ1-2 for the parts outside the CDR3, the full variable domain is NAGVMQNPRHLVRRRGQEARLRCSPMKGHSHVYWYRQLPEEGLKFMVYLQKENIIDESGMPKERFSAEFPKEGPSILRIQQVVRGDSAAYFCASSPTGDYGYTFGSGTRLTVV.